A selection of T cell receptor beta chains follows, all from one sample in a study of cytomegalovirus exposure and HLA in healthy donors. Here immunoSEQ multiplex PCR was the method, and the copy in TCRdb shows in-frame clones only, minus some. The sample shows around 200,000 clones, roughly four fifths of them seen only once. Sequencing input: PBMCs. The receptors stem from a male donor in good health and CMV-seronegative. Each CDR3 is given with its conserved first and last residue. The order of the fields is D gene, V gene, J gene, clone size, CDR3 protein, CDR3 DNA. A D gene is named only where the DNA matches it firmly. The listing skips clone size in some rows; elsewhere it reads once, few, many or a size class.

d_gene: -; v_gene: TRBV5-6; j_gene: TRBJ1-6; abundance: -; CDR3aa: CASRNRANSPLHF; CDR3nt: TGTGCCAGCAGAAACAGGGCAAATTCACCCCTCCACTTT
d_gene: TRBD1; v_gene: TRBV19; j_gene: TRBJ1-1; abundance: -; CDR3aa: CASSTWTNRGVNTEAFF; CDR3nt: TGTGCCAGTAGTACTTGGACGAACAGGGGGGTGAACACTGAAGCTTTCTTT
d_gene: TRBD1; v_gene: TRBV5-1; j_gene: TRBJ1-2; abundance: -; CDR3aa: CASSLSGGQGAYGYTF; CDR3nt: TGCGCCAGCAGCTTATCTGGTGGACAGGGGGCCTATGGCTACACCTTC
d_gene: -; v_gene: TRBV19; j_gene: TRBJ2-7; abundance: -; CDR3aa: CASFGGPGEQYF; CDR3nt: TGTGCCAGTTTCGGGGGACCGGGCGAGCAGTACTTC
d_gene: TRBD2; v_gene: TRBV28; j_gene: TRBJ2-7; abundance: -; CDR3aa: CASSFPGLAYEQYF; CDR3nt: TGTGCCAGCAGTTTCCCGGGACTAGCCTACGAGCAGTACTTC
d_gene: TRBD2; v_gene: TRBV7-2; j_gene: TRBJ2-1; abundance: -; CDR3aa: CASSLQGPLADSYNEQFF; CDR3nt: TGTGCCAGCAGCTTACAAGGGCCCCTAGCGGACTCCTACAATGAGCAGTTCTTC
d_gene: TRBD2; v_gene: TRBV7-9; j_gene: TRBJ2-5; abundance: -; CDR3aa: CASSPRASGFQETQYF; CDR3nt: TGTGCCAGCAGCCCTCGGGCTAGCGGGTTTCAAGAGACCCAGTACTTC
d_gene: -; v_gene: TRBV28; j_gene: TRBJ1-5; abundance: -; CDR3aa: CASSLAGDLNGQPQHF; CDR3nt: TGTGCCAGCAGTTTGGCGGGGGACCTAAATGGCCAGCCCCAGCATTTT
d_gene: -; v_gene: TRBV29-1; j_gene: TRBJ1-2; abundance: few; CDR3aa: CSHQLQGRGGYTF; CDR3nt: TGCAGCCACCAACTCCAGGGGCGCGGTGGCTACACCTTC
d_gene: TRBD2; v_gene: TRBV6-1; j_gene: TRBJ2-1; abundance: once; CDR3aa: CASSDVGRLAGYNEQFF; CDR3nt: TGTGCCAGCAGTGATGTTGGGAGACTAGCGGGATACAATGAGCAGTTCTTC
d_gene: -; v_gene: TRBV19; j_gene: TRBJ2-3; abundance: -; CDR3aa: CASNLRLGDTQYF; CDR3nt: TGTGCCAGTAATCTTCGCCTCGGGGATACGCAGTATTTT
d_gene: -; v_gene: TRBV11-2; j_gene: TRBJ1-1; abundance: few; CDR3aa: CASSLGSRTEAFF; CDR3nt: TGTGCCAGCAGCTTAGGTTCGAGGACTGAAGCTTTCTTT
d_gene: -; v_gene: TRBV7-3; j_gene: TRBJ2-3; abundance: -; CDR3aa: CASSLTPRATDTQYF; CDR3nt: TGTGCCAGCAGCTTAACTCCCAGGGCCACAGATACGCAGTATTTT
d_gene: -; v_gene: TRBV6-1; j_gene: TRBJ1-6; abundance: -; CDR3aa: CASRNTGTYNSPLHF; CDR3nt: TGTGCCAGCAGAAATACCGGGACCTATAATTCACCCCTCCACTTT
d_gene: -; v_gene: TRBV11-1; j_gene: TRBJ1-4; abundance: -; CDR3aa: CASASRSEKLFF; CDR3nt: TGCGCCAGCGCATCCAGGTCTGAAAAACTGTTTTTT
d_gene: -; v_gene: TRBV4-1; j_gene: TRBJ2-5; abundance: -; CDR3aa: CASSHRGFQETQYF; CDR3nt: TGCGCCAGCAGCCATCGGGGGTTCCAAGAGACCCAGTACTTC
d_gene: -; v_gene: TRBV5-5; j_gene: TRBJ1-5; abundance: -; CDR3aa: CASSPAWGRNQPQHF; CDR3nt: TGTGCCAGCAGCCCAGCCTGGGGCCGCAATCAGCCCCAGCATTTT
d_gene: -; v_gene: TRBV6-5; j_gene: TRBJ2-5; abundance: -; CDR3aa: CASTSKGQETQYF; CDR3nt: TGTGCCAGCACCTCAAAGGGGCAAGAGACCCAGTACTTC
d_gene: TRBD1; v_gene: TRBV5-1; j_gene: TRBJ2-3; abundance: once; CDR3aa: CASSFWDRYTDTQYF; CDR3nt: TGCGCCAGCAGCTTTTGGGACAGGTACACAGATACGCAGTATTTT
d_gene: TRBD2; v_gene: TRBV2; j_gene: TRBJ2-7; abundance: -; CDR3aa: CASRTSGGHYEQYF; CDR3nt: TGTGCCAGCAGGACTAGCGGGGGGCACTACGAGCAGTACTTC
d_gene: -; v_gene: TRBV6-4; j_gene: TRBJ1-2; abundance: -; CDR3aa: CASSDSKGPYGYTF; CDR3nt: TGTGCCAGCAGTGACTCCAAGGGGCCCTATGGCTACACCTTC
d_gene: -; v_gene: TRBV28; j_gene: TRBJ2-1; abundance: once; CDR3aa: CASRELANEQFF; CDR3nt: TGTGCCAGCAGGGAGCTAGCTAATGAGCAGTTCTTC
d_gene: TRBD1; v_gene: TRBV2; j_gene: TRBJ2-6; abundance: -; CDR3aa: CASSQQGAGANVLTF; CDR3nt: TGTGCCAGCAGTCAACAGGGGGCTGGGGCCAACGTCCTGACTTTC
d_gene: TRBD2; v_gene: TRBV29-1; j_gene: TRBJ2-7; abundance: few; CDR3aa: CSVVHRGASGTYEQYF; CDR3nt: TGCAGCGTTGTCCATCGGGGGGCTAGCGGGACGTACGAGCAGTACTTC
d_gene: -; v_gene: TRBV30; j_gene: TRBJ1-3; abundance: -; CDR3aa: CAWTTLQGRNTIYF; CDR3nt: TGTGCCTGGACCACGCTTCAGGGGCGGAACACCATATATTTT
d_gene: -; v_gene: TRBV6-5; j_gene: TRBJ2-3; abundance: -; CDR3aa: CASSMIGVSTDTQYF; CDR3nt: TGTGCCAGCAGCATGATCGGGGTTAGCACAGATACGCAGTATTTT
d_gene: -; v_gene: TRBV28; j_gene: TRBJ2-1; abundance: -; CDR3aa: CASSFAGSVGNEQFF; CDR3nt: TGTGCCAGCAGTTTTGCCGGGAGTGTTGGCAATGAGCAGTTCTTC
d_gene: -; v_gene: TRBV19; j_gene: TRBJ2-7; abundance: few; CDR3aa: CASSIVGTATYEQYF; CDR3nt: TGTGCCAGTAGTATAGTTGGGACTGCAACTTACGAGCAGTACTTC
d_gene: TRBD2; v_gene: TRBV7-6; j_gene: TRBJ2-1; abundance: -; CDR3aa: CASSLGPSGVIYNEQFF; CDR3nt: TGTGCCAGCAGCTTAGGGCCTAGCGGGGTAATCTACAATGAGCAGTTCTTC
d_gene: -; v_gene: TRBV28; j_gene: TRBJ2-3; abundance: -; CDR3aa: CASSERDSGTDTQYF; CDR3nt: TGTGCCAGCAGTGAAAGGGACTCCGGCACAGATACGCAGTATTTT
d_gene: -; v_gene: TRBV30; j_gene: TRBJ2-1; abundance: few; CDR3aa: CAWSVPSYRVRKFF; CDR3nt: TGTGCCTGGAGTGTACCCTCTTACAGGGTGAGAAAGTTCTTC
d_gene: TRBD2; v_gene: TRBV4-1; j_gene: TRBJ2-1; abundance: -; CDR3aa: CASSGGTERGAHEQFF; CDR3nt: TGCGCCAGCAGTGGTGGGACTGAGCGGGGGGCACATGAGCAGTTCTTC
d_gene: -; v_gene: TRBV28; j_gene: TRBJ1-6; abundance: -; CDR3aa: CASSPLGPASLNNSPLHF; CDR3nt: TGTGCCAGCAGTCCCCTCGGTCCCGCCTCACTCAATAATTCACCCCTCCACTTT
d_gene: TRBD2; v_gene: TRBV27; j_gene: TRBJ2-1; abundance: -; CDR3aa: CASTQLAGGPVNEQFF; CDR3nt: TGTGCCAGCACCCAACTAGCGGGGGGCCCCGTCAATGAGCAGTTCTTC
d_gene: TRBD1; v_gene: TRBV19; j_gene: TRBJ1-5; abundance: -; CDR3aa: CASSMTGVRQPQHF; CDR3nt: TGTGCCAGTAGTATGACAGGGGTGAGGCAGCCCCAGCATTTT
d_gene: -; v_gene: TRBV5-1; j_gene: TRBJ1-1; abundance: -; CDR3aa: CASSPGVSAGRTEAFF; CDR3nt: TGCGCCAGCAGCCCGGGTGTTTCGGCGGGACGCACTGAAGCTTTCTTT
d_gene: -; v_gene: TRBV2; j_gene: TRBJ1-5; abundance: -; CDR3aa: CASSGVTGNQPQHF; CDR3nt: TGTGCCAGCAGTGGGGTTACGGGGAATCAGCCCCAGCATTTT
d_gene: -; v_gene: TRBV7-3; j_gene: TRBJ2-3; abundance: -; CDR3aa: CASSTSTDTQYF; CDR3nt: TGTGCCAGCAGCACTAGCACAGATACGCAGTATTTT
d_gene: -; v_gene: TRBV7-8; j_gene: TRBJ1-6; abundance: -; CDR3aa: CASSFGVVSSYNSPLHF; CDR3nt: TGTGCCAGCAGCTTCGGGGTGGTAAGCTCCTATAATTCACCCCTCCACTTT
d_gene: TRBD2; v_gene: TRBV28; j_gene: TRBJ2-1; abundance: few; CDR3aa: CASSLPGTSGGNEQFF; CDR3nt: TGTGCCAGCAGTTTACCCGGGACTAGCGGGGGCAATGAGCAGTTCTTC
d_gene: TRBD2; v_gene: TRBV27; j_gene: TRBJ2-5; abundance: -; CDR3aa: CASKSGGAGETQYF; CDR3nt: TGTGCCAGCAAAAGCGGGGGGGCCGGAGAGACCCAGTACTTC
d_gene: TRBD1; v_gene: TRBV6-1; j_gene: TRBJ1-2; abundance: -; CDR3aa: CAIQGGAGYGYTF; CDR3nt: TGTGCCATCCAGGGGGGCGCAGGGTATGGCTACACCTTC
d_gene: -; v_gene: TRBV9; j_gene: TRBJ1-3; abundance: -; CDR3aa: CASSDSSGNTIYF; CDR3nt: TGTGCCAGCAGCGACAGCTCTGGAAACACCATATATTTT
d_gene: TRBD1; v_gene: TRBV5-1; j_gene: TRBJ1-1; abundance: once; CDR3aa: CASSLGAGGRTTEAFF; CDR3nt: TGCGCCAGCAGCTTGGGGGCAGGGGGAAGGACCACTGAAGCTTTCTTT
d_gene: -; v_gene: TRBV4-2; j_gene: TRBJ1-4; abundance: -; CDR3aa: CASSQGQGYEKLFF; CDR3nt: TGTGCCAGCAGCCAAGGGCAGGGGTACGAAAAACTGTTTTTT
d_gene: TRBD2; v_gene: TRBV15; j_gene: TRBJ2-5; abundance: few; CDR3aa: CATSRRGTSGDYRTQYF; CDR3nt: TGTGCCACCAGCAGACGGGGGACTAGCGGGGATTATAGGACCCAGTACTTC
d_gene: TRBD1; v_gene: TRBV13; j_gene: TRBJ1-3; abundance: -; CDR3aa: CASSYTGGSGNTIYF; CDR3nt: TGTGCCAGCAGCTACACAGGGGGCTCTGGAAACACCATATATTTT
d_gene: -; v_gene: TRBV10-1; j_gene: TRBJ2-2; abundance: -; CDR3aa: CASSSWAGGELFF; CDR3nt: TGCGCCAGCAGTTCGTGGGCCGGCGGGGAGCTGTTTTTT
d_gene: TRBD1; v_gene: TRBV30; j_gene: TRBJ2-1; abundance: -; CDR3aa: CAWSVGVGQGDEQFF; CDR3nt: TGTGCCTGGAGTGTGGGTGTGGGACAGGGCGATGAGCAGTTCTTC
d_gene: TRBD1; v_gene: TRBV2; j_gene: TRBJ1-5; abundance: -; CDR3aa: CASSNRGAQPQHF; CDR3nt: TGTGCCAGCAGTAACAGGGGAGCTCAGCCCCAGCATTTT
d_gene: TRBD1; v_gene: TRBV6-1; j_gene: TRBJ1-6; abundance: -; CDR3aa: CASSRDRDNSPLHF; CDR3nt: TGTGCCAGCAGCCGGGACAGGGATAATTCACCCCTCCACTTT
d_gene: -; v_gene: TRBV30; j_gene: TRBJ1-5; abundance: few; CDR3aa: CAWSVWGGQPQHF; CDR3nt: TGTGCCTGGAGTGTATGGGGGGGACAGCCCCAGCATTTT